The rows below give T cell receptor beta chains drawn from one sample of a study of CD8+CD57+ T cells in acquired aplastic anemia. TCRdb redid the calling of the reads with MiXCR, one entry per CDR3 protein. Of over 250,000 distinct CDR3 sequences in the sample, roughly 59% were seen once. Sequenced: sorted CD4+, CD8+, or CD8+CD57+ T cells (not recorded which) from PBMCs. These TCRs come from a human donor with aplastic anemia. The CDR3 runs from the conserved cysteine through the conserved F or W. The D gene is left open where the match is weak. Clone size appears in some rows only: once, few, many, or a class for an expanded clone.

V	D	size	J	length	DNA	CDR3
TRBV20-1	TRBD1	NA	TRBJ1-6	14	TGCAGCTCACCCGGACAGGGACAGAATTCACCCCTCCACTTT	CSSPGQGQNSPLHF
TRBV7-6	NA	NA	TRBJ2-7	13	TGTGCCAGCAGCAGCGCTCAGGGCCCCGAGCAGTACTTC	CASSSAQGPEQYF
TRBV19	NA	NA	TRBJ1-5	14	TGTGCCAGTGGGGGGGGTGCGAGCAATCAGCCCCAGCATTTT	CASGGGASNQPQHF
TRBV6-5	TRBD1	few	TRBJ2-2	15	TGTGCCAGCAGTTACGGACAGGGAGTCACCGGGGAGCTGTTTTTT	CASSYGQGVTGELFF
TRBV9	NA	NA	TRBJ2-7	14	TGTGCCAGCAGCGTAGGTTCCAGGGACTACGAGCAGTACTTC	CASSVGSRDYEQYF
TRBV4-1	NA	NA	TRBJ1-2	16	TGCGCCAGCAGCCGAGAGCCCAAGCAGGGAGCGGATGGCCACACCTTC	CASSREPKQGADGHTF
TRBV25-1	NA	NA	TRBJ1-5	14	TGTGCCAGCAGTGAATACAGGAGCAATCAGCCCCAGCATTTT	CASSEYRSNQPQHF
TRBV6-2/TRBV6-3	NA	NA	TRBJ2-5	13	TGTGCCAGCAACTGGGAAGAAGGGGAGACCCAGTACTTC	CASNWEEGETQYF
TRBV6-6	TRBD1	once	TRBJ1-5	14	TGTGCCAGCAGTTTTCGACAGGGGAGTGGCTACGAGCATTTT	CASSFRQGSGYEHF
TRBV29-1	TRBD1	NA	TRBJ1-2	16	TGCAGCGTTGAATTTCTGGGACAGGGGATGCTGAATGGCTACACCTTC	CSVEFLGQGMLNGYTF
TRBV12-3/TRBV12-4	NA	once	TRBJ1-6	17	TGTGCCAGCAGCTTAGAGTCCCCCTCCGGGGGATCTTCACCCCTCCACTTT	CASSLESPSGGSSPLHF
TRBV9	NA	few	TRBJ1-4	17	TGTGCCAGCAGCGCCAGCCCTACGGAGGGGTCGGATGAAAAACTGTTTTTT	CASSASPTEGSDEKLFF
TRBV5-1	NA	NA	TRBJ1-1	12	TGCGCCAGCAGCTTGGACGGGGCTGAGGCTTTCTTT	CASSLDGAEAFF
TRBV12-3/TRBV12-4	TRBD1	few	TRBJ1-2	17	TGTGCCAGCAGTTTCTCGATAGACAGGGTCAGTCACTATGGCTACACCTTC	CASSFSIDRVSHYGYTF
TRBV20-1	NA	many	TRBJ1-1	15	TGCAGTGCTAGAGAAGGGTCCGAGGGGAGCACTGAAGCTTTCTTT	CSAREGSEGSTEAFF
TRBV11-3	NA	NA	TRBJ1-1	15	TGTGCCAGCAGTGTGGCGGGGGCATTGGGCACTGAAGCTTTCTTT	CASSVAGALGTEAFF
TRBV5-1	TRBD1	NA	TRBJ2-1	12	TGCGCTGACAGGGTATCCTACAATGAGCAGTTCTTC	CADRVSYNEQFF
TRBV20-1	TRBD1	many	TRBJ1-2	14	TGCAGTGCTAGTTCGGGACAGGGGAACTATGGCTACACCTTC	CSASSGQGNYGYTF
TRBV9	NA	NA	TRBJ1-6	14	TGTGCCAGCAGCGTAGAAGGGGCCAATTCACCCCTCCACTTT	CASSVEGANSPLHF
TRBV7-2	NA	many	TRBJ2-7	15	TGTGCCAGCAGCTCTAGGGTTTCCGAAGCCTACGAGCAGTACTTC	CASSSRVSEAYEQYF
TRBV7-9	TRBD1	NA	TRBJ1-1	14	TGTGCCAGCAGCCACCGGGACAGGGCGGGTGAAGCTTTCTTT	CASSHRDRAGEAFF
TRBV29-1	TRBD2	many	TRBJ2-3	14	TGCAGCGTTGTAGCGGGAGTAGGCACAGATACGCAGTATTTT	CSVVAGVGTDTQYF
TRBV19	NA	once	TRBJ1-2	15	TGTGCCAGTAGTATACCTGAGACAACTAACTATGGCTACACCTTC	CASSIPETTNYGYTF
TRBV20-1	NA	few	TRBJ1-1	11	TGCAGTCTGAGAGGGGACACTGAAGCTTTCTTT	CSLRGDTEAFF
TRBV24-1	NA	NA	TRBJ2-7	14	TGTGCCACCAGTGATATAGGACAGCCCTACGAGCAGTACTTC	CATSDIGQPYEQYF
TRBV29-1	NA	NA	TRBJ2-1	13	TGCAGCGTCAGGGGGGGTTCCTACAATGAGCAGTTCTTC	CSVRGGSYNEQFF